This T cell receptor beta chain was obtained from a study of blood T cell repertoires in COVID-19. About the research overall: Collection of acute and convalescent COVID-19 samples took place in the United States, Italy and Spain. The analysed material was cDNA or gDNA that came from T cells, B-cell-depleted T cells, or PBMCs.

In the authors' methods: Amplification of reference gene primers was used by the study to estimate nucleated cell counts. The assay was immunoSEQ multiplex PCR, and TCRdb's table has in-frame clones only and misses some. Clone size and the V and J calls come from that table; the DNA yielded D and trimming. The sample holds more than 60,000 clones, roughly 84% seen once. V lost 0 bases, J lost 8 bases, and 15 bases stayed unmatched. Germline loops: CDR1 LGHDT, CDR2 YNNKEL (reference sequence). CDR3 length: 18 residues. Sequencing input: peripheral blood. The rearrangement joins TRBV3-1 (or the pseudogene TRBV3-2) to TRBJ2-2, with 7 bases matching TRBD2. This clonotype was obtained from a man over 45 with acute or convalescent COVID-19. The CDR3 region is CASSQDHGIAGALGELFF. The CDR3 nucleotides read TGTGCCAGCAGCCAAGATCACGGAATAGCGGGCGCTTTGGGGGAGCTGTTTTTT.